These 28 T cell receptor beta chains share one sample of origin, sequenced in a study of blood T cell repertoires in COVID-19. Sequencing used immunoSEQ multiplex PCR; TCRdb keeps in-frame clones, though not all of them. This table has over 130,000 clones, about 83% appearing once. Input material: peripheral blood. The receptors stem from a man younger than 45 with COVID-19, enrolled during active disease.

The chain uses TRBV5-6 and TRBJ2-3; D unclear. V was pared by 0 bases and J by 4 bases, with 9 bases between. The germline gives CDR1 SGHDT, CDR2 YYEEEE. The CDR3 spans 14 residues. The CDR3 DNA reads as TGTGCCAGCAGCTTGGGTTATTCGGCAGATACGCAGTATTTT. Translation: CASSLGYSADTQYF.

The chain has TRBV5-4 and TRBJ1-1; no reliable D call. V was pared by 2 bases and J by 4 bases, with 9 bases between. The CDR3 runs 13 residues. The germline CDR1 and CDR2 sequences are SGHNT and YYREEE (reference sequence). The DNA for the CDR3 is TGTGCCAGCAGCTTTCCGGAGGGCACTGAAGCTTTCTTT. The encoded protein is CASSFPEGTEAFF.

The chain links TRBV7-8 to TRBJ2-1, with TRBD2 identical over 7 bases. Germline values: CDR1 SGHVS, CDR2 FQNEAQ. V lost 2 bases, J lost 3 bases, and 7 bases stayed unmatched. The length of the CDR3 is 16 residues. CDR3 bases: TGTGCCAGCAGCTTATATGCTAGCGGAGACTACAATGAGCAGTTCTTC. Translation gives CASSLYASGDYNEQFF.

This clone was seen a handful of times. CDR3 residues: CASSLGRTGTYEQYF. The DNA of the CDR3 is TGTGCCAGCAGCTTGGGGAGGACAGGGACCTACGAGCAGTACTTC. V gene TRBV5-5 combines with J gene TRBJ2-7, with 8 bases aligning to TRBD1. Germline V gene data show CDR1 as SGHKS and CDR2 as YYEKEE (reference sequence). J was trimmed by 2 bases and V by 0 bases; bases with no gene match: 4. The CDR3 sequence is 15 residues long. Variable domain in full (rest from reference TRBV5-5 and TRBJ2-7): DAGVTQSPTHLIKTRGQQVTLRCSPISGHKSVSWYQQVLGQGPQFIFQYYEKEERGRGNFPDRFSARQFPNYSSELNVNALLLGDSALYLCASSLGRTGTYEQYFGPGTRLTVT.

The V and J genes are TRBV6-5 and TRBJ1-2; no clear D gene. The germline V gene has CDR1 MNHEY and CDR2 SVGAGI. Trimming removed 0 bases at V and 4 bases at J, with 12 bases between. The CDR3 is 15 residues long. The CDR3 bases are TGTGCCAGCAGTTACTCGGTAAACAGCTTCTATGGCTACACCTTC. This sequence encodes CASSYSVNSFYGYTF.

The rearrangement uses TRBV15 and TRBJ2-3, with 8 bases matching TRBD2. Germline CDR1 reads LNHNV; CDR2 reads YYDKDF (reference sequence). V lost 1 base, J lost 4 bases, and 4 bases stayed unmatched. CDR3 length: 15 residues. CDR3 sequence: CATSRALRGADTQYF. CDR3 nucleotide sequence: TGTGCCACCAGCAGAGCCCTGCGGGGGGCAGATACGCAGTATTTT. Filled out from reference TRBV15 and TRBJ2-3, the complete variable domain reads DAMVIQNPRYQVTQFGKPVTLSCSQTLNHNVMYWYQQKSSQAPKLLFHYYDKDFNNEADTPDNFQSRRPNTSFCFLDIRSPGLGDTAMYLCATSRALRGADTQYFGPGTRLTVL.

The rearrangement joins TRBV13 to TRBJ2-7; unclear D gene. Germline-derived CDR1 and CDR2 are PRHDT and FYEKMQ (reference sequence). The germline V and J ends were trimmed by 0 bases and 6 bases, with 15 bases remaining between them. This CDR3 region has 15 residues. CDR3 residues: CASSLGALSRSEQYF. The CDR3 coding sequence is TGTGCCAGCAGCTTAGGGGCCCTCTCTAGGAGCGAGCAGTACTTC.

V usage is TRBV18 and J usage is TRBJ2-7, with a possible D match to TRBD2 (5 bases). This CDR3 has 17 amino acids. Trimming left V 1 base short and J 6 bases short, with 22 bases between. Germline CDR1 and CDR2: KGHSH and LQKENI. CDR3 nucleotides: TGTGCCAGCTCACCACTGGGAGCATCTTCGGGGTACGGCGAGCAGTACTTC. Its protein product is CASSPLGASSGYGEQYF.

The chain joins TRBV24-1 to TRBJ2-1, with 8 bases that match TRBD2. Germline V lookup: CDR1 KGHDR, CDR2 SFDVKD. J gave up 3 bases and V 3 bases, and 6 bases lay outside the gene matches. This CDR3 has 16 residues. Here the CDR3 DNA reads TGTGCCACCAGTGATGAAGCGGGAGACATCTACAATGAGCAGTTCTTC. This encodes CATSDEAGDIYNEQFF.

This sequence joins TRBV19 and TRBJ1-6; 8 bases agree with TRBD1. Per the germline V gene, CDR1 is LNHDA and CDR2 is SQIVND (reference sequence). The CDR3 is 14 residues long. The V gene end was trimmed by 5 bases and the J gene end by 9 bases; junction bases not matched to a gene: 6. This chain's CDR3 is CASSSDRGRSPLHF. The CDR3 DNA follows: TGTGCCAGTAGTTCCGACAGGGGCCGTTCACCCCTCCACTTT.

This rearrangement joins TRBV9 to TRBJ1-1; 10 bases map to TRBD1. V shed 3 bases and J 1 base; nucleotides not matched to a gene: 3. CDR3 length: 15 residues. Germline loops: CDR1 SGDLS, CDR2 YYNGEE. CDR3 protein: CASSARQGANTEAFF. The CDR3 bases are TGTGCCAGCAGCGCCCGACAGGGGGCGAACACTGAAGCTTTCTTT.

The chain joins TRBV9 to TRBJ2-6; the D gene is possibly TRBD1 (5 bases). The CDR3 consists of 16 residues. Germline V gives CDR1 SGDLS, CDR2 YYNGEE. The V end was cut by 4 bases, the J end by 0 bases, with 11 bases between. CDR3 DNA sequence: TGTGCCAGCAGCCCATCGACAGTCTCTGGGGCCAACGTCCTGACTTTC. As protein: CASSPSTVSGANVLTF.

This rearrangement joins TRBV20-1 to TRBJ1-1, with D possibly matching TRBD1 (6 bases). The V gene's germline CDR1 is DFQATT and CDR2 SNEGSKA (reference sequence). Between the trimmed V and J ends, which lost 3 bases and 0 bases, there was a span of 11 bases. There are 14 residues in the CDR3. In DNA, the CDR3 is TGCAGTGCTAGTTGGGGACATTTGAACACTGAAGCTTTCTTT. Its translation: CSASWGHLNTEAFF.

This clone was picked up one time. The CDR3 nucleotides read TGTGCCAGCAGGGAGAGGGACAGATACACAGATACGCAGTATTTT. Protein product: CASRERDRYTDTQYF. The V and J genes are TRBV27 and TRBJ2-3; 7 positions agree with TRBD1. The V gene's germline CDR1 is MNHEY and CDR2 SMNVEV (reference sequence). The CDR3 extends over 15 amino acids. J lost 2 bases, V lost 6 bases, and 8 bases had no gene match.

The chain is built from TRBV7-8 and TRBJ2-7; weak D call: TRBD1 (6 bases). In germline, CDR1 is SGHVS, CDR2 FQNEAQ. V lost 4 bases, J lost 6 bases, and 13 bases lay in between. The CDR3 runs to 13 residues. The CDR3 is CASSSTQGFEQYF. The CDR3 bases are TGTGCCAGCAGCTCGACCCAGGGGTTCGAGCAGTACTTC. The full variable domain, rest sourced from reference TRBV7-8 and TRBJ2-7, is GAGVSQSPRYKVAKRGQDVALRCDPISGHVSLFWYQQALGQGPEFLTYFQNEAQLDKSGLPSDRFFAERPEGSVSTLKIQRTQQEDSAVYLCASSSTQGFEQYFGPGTRLTVT.

This clone was counted a few times. Other nucleotide sequences from this sample produce the same CDR3. The V and J genes are TRBV14 and TRBJ2-7, with 7 bases that match TRBD1. Germline lookup yields CDR1 SGHDN and CDR2 FVKESK. This CDR3 region has 15 residues. V lost 5 bases, J lost 0 bases, and 7 bases stayed unmatched. The CDR3 DNA sequence: TGTGCCAGCAGCTCAAGACAGGGAAGCTCCTACGAGCAGTACTTC. This gives the protein CASSSRQGSSYEQYF. Filled out from reference TRBV14 and TRBJ2-7, the complete variable domain reads EAGVTQFPSHSVIEKGQTVTLRCDPISGHDNLYWYRRVMGKEIKFLLHFVKESKQDESGMPNNRFLAERTGGTYSTLKVQPAELEDSGVYFCASSSRQGSSYEQYFGPGTRLTVT.

This chain joins TRBV29-1 and TRBJ2-3; TRBD1 is a possible D gene (6 bases). The CDR3 is 15 amino acids. Germline CDR1 reads SQVTM; CDR2 reads ANQGSEA. V was clipped by 4 bases and J by 1 base, with 15 bases between them. The CDR3 sequence: CSVVGLAGGTDTQYF. CDR3 bases: TGCAGCGTTGTGGGGTTGGCAGGGGGCACAGATACGCAGTATTTT.

This clone was picked up a small number of times. The gene calls are TRBV18 and TRBJ2-1, with 7 positions matching TRBD2. J gave up 9 bases and V 0 bases, and 17 bases lay outside the gene matches. Germline loops: CDR1 KGHSH, CDR2 LQKENI. The CDR3 loop spans 18 amino acids. Here the CDR3 DNA reads TGTGCCAGCTCACCACCCGGGACTACACAAATTTATACGGCTGAGCAGTTCTTC. The encoded protein is CASSPPGTTQIYTAEQFF.

The sample holds one count of this clone. The genes are TRBV5-1 and TRBJ2-7, with 8 bases that match TRBD1. Per the germline V gene, CDR1 is SGHRS and CDR2 is YFSETQ. The CDR3 is 14 amino acids. Trimming at V came to 4 bases and at J to 3 bases, leaving 6 bases not matched to a gene. The CDR3 loop is CASSIGQGDYEQYF. The CDR3 coding sequence is TGCGCCAGCAGCATCGGACAGGGAGACTACGAGCAGTACTTC.

This chain uses TRBV4-2 with TRBJ2-1; D not certain. V was pared by 4 bases and J by 4 bases, with 11 bases between. CDR3 length: 14 residues. CDR1 and CDR2 (germline): LGHNA, YNFKEQ. In nucleotides, the CDR3 is TGTGCCAGCAGCCTCTCCCCGGGTTACAATGAGCAGTTCTTC. Translated: CASSLSPGYNEQFF.

CDR3 region: CASSVEPTSGTDTQYF. The CDR3 DNA reads TGTGCCAGCAGCGTAGAACCGACTAGCGGCACAGATACGCAGTATTTT. This chain uses TRBV9 with TRBJ2-3; 8 nucleotides match TRBD2. Germline trimming cut 0 bases from V and 1 base from J; bases unmatched to any gene: 4. There are 16 residues in the CDR3. Per germline, CDR1 SGDLS and CDR2 YYNGEE.

The rearrangement uses TRBV5-1 and TRBJ2-1, with 14 bases that match TRBD2. This CDR3 is 14 amino acids long. The junction had 4 bases not matched to a gene; V was cut back by 7 bases and J by 7 bases. Per germline, CDR1 SGHRS and CDR2 YFSETQ. This CDR3 is CASGLAGGWNEQFF. CDR3 in DNA: TGCGCCAGCGGACTAGCGGGAGGTTGGAATGAGCAGTTCTTC. The whole variable domain, filled in from reference TRBV5-1 and TRBJ2-1, reads KAGVTQTPRYLIKTRGQQVTLSCSPISGHRSVSWYQQTPGQGLQFLFEYFSETQRNKGNFPGRFSGRQFSNSRSEMNVSTLELGDSALYLCASGLAGGWNEQFFGPGTRLTVL.

The J gene is TRBJ2-7, the V gene TRBV28; 10 nucleotides agree with TRBD2. Germline-derived CDR1 and CDR2 are MDHEN and SYDVKM. V shed 3 bases, J shed 7 bases, and the junction held 6 bases outside the gene matches. This CDR3 comprises 14 residues. The CDR3 DNA sequence: TGTGCCAGCAGTTTCCCCCTAGCGGGAGTTGAGCAGTACTTC. It is translated as CASSFPLAGVEQYF.

The J gene is TRBJ1-4, the V gene TRBV7-8, with a possible D match to TRBD1 (6 bases). The V end was cut by 4 bases, the J end by 2 bases, with 11 bases between. From germline, CDR1 is SGHVS and CDR2 FQNEAQ. This CDR3 region has 15 residues. CDR3 nucleotides: TGTGCCAGCAGCTGGACCAGGGGCACTAATGAAAAACTGTTTTTT. Its protein product is CASSWTRGTNEKLFF.

The genes are TRBV7-2 and TRBJ2-7; 7 positions agree with TRBD1. Germline CDR1 is SGHTA and CDR2 is FQGNSA. Germline trimming cut 5 bases from V and 3 bases from J; bases unmatched to any gene: 10. The CDR3 length is 15 residues. The CDR3 sequence: CASSTTGQTYYEQYF. CDR3 in DNA: TGTGCCAGCAGCACGACGGGACAGACCTACTACGAGCAGTACTTC.

This clone came up a few times. This sequence joins TRBV9 and TRBJ2-5, with 8 bases matching TRBD1. The trim removed 4 bases at V and 2 bases at J, leaving 10 bases unmatched. Germline assignment: CDR1 SGDLS and CDR2 YYNGEE. The CDR3 contains 16 residues. Here the CDR3 reads CASSLAGTGNQETQYF. CDR3 DNA: TGTGCCAGCAGCCTTGCCGGGACAGGCAATCAAGAGACCCAGTACTTC.

This clone was observed a handful of times. This chain joins TRBV20-1 and TRBJ1-2; D ambiguous. Germline V gene lookup returns CDR1 DFQATT and CDR2 SNEGSKA (reference sequence). CDR3 length: 14 amino acids. V shed 3 bases and J shed 2 bases, with 13 bases lying between them. The CDR3 DNA follows: TGCAGTGCTAGTGGGCAGAACCCGAACTATGGCTACACCTTC. Its protein product is CSASGQNPNYGYTF.

This chain connects TRBV15 to TRBJ2-1; tentative D call: TRBD2 (6 bases). The CDR3 is made up of 15 amino acids. The germline gives CDR1 LNHNV, CDR2 YYDKDF (reference sequence). Between the trimmed V and J ends, which lost 5 bases and 8 bases, there was a span of 19 bases. CDR3 sequence: CATSGGTGTPDEQFF. The CDR3 nucleotides read TGTGCCACCAGCGGGGGGACCGGGACTCCTGATGAGCAGTTCTTC.